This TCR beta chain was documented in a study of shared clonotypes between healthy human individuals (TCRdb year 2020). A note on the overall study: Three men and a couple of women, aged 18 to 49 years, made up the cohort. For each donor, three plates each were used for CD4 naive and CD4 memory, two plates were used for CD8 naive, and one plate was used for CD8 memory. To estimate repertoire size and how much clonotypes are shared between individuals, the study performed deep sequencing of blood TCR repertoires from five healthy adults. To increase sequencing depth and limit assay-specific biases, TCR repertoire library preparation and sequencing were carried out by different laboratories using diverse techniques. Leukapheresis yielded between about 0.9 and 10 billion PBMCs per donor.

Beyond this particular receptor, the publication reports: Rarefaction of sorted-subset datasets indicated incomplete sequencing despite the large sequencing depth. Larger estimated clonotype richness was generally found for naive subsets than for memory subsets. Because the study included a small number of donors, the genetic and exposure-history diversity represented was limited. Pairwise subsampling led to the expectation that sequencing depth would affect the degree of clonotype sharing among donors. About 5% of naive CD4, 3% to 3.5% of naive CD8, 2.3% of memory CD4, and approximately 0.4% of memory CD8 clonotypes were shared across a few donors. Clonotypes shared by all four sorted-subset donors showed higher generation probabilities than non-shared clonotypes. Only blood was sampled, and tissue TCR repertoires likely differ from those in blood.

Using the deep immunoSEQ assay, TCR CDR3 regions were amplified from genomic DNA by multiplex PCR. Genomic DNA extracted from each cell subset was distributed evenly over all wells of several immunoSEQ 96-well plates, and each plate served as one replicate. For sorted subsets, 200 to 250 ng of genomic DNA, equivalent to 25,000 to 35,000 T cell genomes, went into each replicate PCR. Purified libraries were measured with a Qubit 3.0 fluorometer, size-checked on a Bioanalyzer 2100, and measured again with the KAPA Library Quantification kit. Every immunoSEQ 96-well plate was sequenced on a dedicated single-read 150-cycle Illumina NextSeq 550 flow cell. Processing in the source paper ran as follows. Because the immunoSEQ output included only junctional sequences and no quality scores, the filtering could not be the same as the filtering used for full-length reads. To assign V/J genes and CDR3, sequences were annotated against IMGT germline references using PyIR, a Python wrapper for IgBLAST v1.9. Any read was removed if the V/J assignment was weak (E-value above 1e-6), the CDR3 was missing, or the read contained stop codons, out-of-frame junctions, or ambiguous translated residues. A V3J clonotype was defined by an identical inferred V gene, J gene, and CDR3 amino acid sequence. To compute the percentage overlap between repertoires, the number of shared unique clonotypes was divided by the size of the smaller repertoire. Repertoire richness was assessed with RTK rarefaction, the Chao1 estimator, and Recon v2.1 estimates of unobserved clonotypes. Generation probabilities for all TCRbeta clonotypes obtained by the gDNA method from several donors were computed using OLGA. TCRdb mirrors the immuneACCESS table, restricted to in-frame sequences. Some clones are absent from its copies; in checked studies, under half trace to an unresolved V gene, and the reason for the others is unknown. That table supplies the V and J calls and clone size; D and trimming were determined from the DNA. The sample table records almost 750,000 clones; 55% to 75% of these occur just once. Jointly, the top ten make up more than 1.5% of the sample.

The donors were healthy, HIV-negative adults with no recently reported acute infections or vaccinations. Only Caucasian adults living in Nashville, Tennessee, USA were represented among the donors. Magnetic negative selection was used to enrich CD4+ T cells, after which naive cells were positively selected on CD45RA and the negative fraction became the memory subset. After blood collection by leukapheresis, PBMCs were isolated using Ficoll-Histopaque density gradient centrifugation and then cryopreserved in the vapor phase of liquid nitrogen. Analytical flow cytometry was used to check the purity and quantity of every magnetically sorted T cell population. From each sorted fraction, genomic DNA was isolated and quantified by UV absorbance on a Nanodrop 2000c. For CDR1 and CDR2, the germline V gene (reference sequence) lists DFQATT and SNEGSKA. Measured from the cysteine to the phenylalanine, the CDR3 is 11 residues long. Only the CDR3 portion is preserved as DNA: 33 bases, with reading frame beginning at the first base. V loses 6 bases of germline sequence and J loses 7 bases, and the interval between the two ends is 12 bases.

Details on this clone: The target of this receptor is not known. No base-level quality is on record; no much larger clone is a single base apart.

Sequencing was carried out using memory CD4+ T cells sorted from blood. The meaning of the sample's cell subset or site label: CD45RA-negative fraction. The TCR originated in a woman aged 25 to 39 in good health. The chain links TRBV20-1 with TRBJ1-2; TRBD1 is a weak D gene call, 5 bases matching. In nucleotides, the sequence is TGCAGTGCCCCCCCAGGGACTGGCTACACCTTC. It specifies CSAPPGTGYTF.